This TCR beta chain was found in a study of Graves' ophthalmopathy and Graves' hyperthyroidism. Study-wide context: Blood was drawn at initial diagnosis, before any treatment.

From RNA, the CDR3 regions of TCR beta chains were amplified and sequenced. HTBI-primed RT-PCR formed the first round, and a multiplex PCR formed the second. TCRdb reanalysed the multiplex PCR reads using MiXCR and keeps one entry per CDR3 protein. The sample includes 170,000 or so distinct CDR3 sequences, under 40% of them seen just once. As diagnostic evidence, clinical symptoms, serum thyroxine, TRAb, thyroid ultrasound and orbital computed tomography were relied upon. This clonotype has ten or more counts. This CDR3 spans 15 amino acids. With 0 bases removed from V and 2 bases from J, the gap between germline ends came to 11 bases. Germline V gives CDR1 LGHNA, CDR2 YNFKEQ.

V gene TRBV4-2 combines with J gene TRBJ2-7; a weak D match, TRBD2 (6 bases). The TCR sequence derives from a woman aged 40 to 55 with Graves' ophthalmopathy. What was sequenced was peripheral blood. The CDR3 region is CASSQDVGLAYEQYF. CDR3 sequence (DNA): TGTGCCAGCAGCCAAGACGTGGGACTGGCCTACGAGCAGTACTTC.